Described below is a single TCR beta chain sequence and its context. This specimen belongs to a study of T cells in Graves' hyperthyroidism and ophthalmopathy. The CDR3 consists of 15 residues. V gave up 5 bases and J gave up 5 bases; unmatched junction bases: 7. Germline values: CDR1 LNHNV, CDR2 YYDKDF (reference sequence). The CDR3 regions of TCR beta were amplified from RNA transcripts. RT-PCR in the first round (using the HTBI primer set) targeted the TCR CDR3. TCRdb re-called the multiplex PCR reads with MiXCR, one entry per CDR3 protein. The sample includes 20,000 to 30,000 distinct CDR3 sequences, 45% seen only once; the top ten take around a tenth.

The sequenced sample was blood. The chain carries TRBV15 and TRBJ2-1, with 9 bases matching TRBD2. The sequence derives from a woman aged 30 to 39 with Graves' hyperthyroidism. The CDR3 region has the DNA TGTGCCACCAGCGCCCGACTAGCGGAAGACAATGAGCAGTTCTTC. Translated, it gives CATSARLAEDNEQFF.